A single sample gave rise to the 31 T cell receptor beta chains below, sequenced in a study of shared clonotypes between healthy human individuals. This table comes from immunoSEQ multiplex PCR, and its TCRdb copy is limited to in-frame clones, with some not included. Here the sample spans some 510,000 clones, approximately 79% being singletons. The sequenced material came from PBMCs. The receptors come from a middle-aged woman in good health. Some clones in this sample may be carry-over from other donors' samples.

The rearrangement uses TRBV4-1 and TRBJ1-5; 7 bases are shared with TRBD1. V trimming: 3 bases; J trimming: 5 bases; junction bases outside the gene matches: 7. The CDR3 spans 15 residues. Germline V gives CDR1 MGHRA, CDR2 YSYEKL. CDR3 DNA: TGCGCCAGCAGCCAGTGGGGACAGCGGGATCAGCCCCAGCATTTT. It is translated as CASSQWGQRDQPQHF.

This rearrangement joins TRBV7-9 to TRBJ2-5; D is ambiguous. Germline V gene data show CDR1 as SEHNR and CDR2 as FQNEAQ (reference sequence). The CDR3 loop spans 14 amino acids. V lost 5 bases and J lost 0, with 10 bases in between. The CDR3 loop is CASSPGRNQETQYF. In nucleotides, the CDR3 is TGTGCCAGCAGCCCCGGACGTAACCAAGAGACCCAGTACTTC.

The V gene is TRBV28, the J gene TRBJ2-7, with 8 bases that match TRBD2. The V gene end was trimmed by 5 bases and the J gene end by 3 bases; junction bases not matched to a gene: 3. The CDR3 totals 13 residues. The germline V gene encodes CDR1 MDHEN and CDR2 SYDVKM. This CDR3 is CASSSGSDYEQYF. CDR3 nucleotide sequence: TGTGCCAGCAGTAGCGGGAGTGACTACGAGCAGTACTTC. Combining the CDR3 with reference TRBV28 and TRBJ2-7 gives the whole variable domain DVKVTQSSRYLVKRTGEKVFLECVQDMDHENMFWYRQDPGLGLRLIYFSYDVKMKEKGDIPEGYSVSREKKERFSLILESASTNQTSMYLCASSSGSDYEQYFGPGTRLTVT.

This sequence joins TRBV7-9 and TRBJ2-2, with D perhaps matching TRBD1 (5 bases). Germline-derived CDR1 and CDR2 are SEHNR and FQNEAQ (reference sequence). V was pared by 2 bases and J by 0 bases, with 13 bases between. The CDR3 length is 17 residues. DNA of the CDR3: TGTGCCAGCAGCTTAAGCTTCACAGGAACGAACACCGGGGAGCTGTTTTTT. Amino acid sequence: CASSLSFTGTNTGELFF.

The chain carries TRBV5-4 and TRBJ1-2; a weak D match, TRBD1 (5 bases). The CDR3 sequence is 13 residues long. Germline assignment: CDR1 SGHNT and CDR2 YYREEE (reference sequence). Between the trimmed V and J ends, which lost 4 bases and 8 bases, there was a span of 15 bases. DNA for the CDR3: TGTGCCAGCAGCAGAACAGGTGCAAGAGGCTACACCTTC. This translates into CASSRTGARGYTF.

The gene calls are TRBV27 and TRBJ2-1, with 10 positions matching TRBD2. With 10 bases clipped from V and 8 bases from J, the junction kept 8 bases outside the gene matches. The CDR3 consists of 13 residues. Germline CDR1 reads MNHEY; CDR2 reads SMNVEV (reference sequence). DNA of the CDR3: TGTGCCACCAAGCTAGCGGGAGTGCATGAGCAGTTCTTC. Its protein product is CATKLAGVHEQFF.

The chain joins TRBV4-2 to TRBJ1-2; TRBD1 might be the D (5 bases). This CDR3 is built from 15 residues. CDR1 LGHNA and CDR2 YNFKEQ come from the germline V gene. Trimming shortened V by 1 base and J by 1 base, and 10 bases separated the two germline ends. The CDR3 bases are TGTGCCAGCAGCCAAGGAACAAGGGGTAACTATGGCTACACCTTC. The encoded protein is CASSQGTRGNYGYTF.

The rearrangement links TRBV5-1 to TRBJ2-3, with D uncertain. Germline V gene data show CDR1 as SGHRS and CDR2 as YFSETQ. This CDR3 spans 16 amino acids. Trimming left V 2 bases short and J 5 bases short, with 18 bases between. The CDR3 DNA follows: TGCGCCAGCAGCTTCGGCGGTCTAGGCGGCGTAGATACGCAGTATTTT. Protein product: CASSFGGLGGVDTQYF.

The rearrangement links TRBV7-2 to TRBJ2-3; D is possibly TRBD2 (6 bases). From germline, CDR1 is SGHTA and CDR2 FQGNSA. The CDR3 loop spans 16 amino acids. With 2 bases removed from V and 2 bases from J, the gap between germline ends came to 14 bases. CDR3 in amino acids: CASSLPPGVPTDTQYF. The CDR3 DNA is TGTGCCAGCAGCTTACCACCGGGGGTCCCCACAGATACGCAGTATTTT. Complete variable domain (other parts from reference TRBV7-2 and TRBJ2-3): GAGVSQSPSNKVTEKGKDVELRCDPISGHTALYWYRQSLGQGLEFLIYFQGNSAPDKSGLPSDRFSAERTGGSVSTLTIQRTQQEDSAVYLCASSLPPGVPTDTQYFGPGTRLTVL.

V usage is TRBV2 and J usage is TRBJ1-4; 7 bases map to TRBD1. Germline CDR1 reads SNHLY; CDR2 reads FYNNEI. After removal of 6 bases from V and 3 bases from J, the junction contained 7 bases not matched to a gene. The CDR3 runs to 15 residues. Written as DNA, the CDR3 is TGTGCCAGCAGGATAACAGGGGTTCCTAATGAAAAACTGTTTTTT. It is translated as CASRITGVPNEKLFF.

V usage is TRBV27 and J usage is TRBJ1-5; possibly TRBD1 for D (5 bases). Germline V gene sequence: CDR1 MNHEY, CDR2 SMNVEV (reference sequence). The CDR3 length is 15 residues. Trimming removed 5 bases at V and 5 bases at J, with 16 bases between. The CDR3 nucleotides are TGTGCCAGCAGTGTGGAGGGGTCGAGGGATCAGCCCCAGCATTTT. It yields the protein CASSVEGSRDQPQHF.

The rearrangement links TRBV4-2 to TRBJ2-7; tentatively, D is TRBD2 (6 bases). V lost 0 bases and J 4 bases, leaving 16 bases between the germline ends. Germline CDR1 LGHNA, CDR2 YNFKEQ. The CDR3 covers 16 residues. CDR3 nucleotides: TGTGCCAGCAGCCAAGAGTGGGCTAGCGCGGTATACGAGCAGTACTTC. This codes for CASSQEWASAVYEQYF.

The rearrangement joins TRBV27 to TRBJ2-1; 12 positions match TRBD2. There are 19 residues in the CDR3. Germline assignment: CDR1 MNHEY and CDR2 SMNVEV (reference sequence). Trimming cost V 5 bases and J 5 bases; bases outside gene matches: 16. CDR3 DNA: TGTGCCAGCAGTCTACCGGGACAGGGAACTAGCGGGAGGAACAATGAGCAGTTCTTC. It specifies CASSLPGQGTSGRNNEQFF.

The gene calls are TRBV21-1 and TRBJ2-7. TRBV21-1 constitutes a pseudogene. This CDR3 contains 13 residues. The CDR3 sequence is CASSKKGTYEQYF. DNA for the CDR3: TGTGCCAGCAGCAAAAAGGGAACCTACGAGCAGTACTTC.

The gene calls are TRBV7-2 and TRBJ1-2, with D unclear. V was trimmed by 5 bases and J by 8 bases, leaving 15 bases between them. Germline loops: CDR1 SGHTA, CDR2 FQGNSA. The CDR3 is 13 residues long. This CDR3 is CASSNDWIGGYTF. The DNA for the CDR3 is TGTGCCAGCAGCAATGACTGGATTGGGGGCTACACCTTC. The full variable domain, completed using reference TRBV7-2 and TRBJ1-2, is GAGVSQSPSNKVTEKGKDVELRCDPISGHTALYWYRQSLGQGLEFLIYFQGNSAPDKSGLPSDRFSAERTGGSVSTLTIQRTQQEDSAVYLCASSNDWIGGYTFGSGTRLTVV.

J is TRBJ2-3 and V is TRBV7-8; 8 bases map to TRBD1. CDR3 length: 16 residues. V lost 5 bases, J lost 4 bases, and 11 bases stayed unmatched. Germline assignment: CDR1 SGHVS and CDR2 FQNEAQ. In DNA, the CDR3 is TGTGCCAGCAGCCAGCCAAGGACAGGGCGACCAGATACGCAGTATTTT. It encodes CASSQPRTGRPDTQYF.

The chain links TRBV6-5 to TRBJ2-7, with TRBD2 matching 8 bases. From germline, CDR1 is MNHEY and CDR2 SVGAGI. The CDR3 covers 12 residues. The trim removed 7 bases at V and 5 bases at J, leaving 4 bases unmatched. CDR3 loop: CASTSGSNEQYF. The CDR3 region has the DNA TGTGCCAGCACCAGCGGGAGCAACGAGCAGTACTTC.

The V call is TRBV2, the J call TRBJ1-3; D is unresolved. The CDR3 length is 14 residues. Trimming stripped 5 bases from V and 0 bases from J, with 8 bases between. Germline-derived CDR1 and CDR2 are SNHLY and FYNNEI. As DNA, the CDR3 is TGTGCCAGCAGTAAACCGAGCTCTGGAAACACCATATATTTT. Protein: CASSKPSSGNTIYF.

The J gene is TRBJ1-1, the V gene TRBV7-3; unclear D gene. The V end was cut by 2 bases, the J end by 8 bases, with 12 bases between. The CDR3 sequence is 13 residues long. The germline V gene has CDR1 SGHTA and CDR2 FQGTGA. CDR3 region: CASSLLVNREAFF. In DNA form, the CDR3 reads TGTGCCAGCAGCTTACTGGTAAACCGGGAAGCTTTCTTT.

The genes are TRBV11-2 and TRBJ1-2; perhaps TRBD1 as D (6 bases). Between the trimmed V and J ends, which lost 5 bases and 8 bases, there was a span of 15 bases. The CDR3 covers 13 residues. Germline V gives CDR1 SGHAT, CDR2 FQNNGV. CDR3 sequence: CASSHTGLGGYTF. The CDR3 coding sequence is TGTGCCAGCAGCCATACAGGGCTCGGCGGCTACACCTTC.

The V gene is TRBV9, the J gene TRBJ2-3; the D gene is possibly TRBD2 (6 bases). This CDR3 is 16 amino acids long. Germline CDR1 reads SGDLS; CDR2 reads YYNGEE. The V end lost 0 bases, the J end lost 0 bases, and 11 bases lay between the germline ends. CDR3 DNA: TGTGCCAGCAGCGTAGCGGGCGGGACTAGCACAGATACGCAGTATTTT. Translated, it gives CASSVAGGTSTDTQYF.

CDR3 coding DNA: TGTGCCAGCAGTTTGTGGACAGCTAATGAAAAACTGTTTTTT. Translated: CASSLWTANEKLFF. This chain connects TRBV28 to TRBJ1-4; the D gene is possibly TRBD1 (6 bases). Deletions cut 3 bases from V and 3 bases from J, with 8 bases between. Germline V gives CDR1 MDHEN, CDR2 SYDVKM. The length of the CDR3 is 14 residues.

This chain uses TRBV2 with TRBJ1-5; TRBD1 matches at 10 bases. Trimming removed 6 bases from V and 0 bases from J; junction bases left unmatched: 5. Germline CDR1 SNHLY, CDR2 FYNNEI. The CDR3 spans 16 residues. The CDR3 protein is CASSEDRGYSNQPQHF. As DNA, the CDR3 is TGTGCCAGCAGCGAGGACAGGGGGTATAGCAATCAGCCCCAGCATTTT.

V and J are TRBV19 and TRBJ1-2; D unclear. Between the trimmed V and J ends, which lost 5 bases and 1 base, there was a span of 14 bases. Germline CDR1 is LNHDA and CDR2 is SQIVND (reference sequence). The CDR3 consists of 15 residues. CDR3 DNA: TGTGCCAGTAGTCTTCAAGACCCTGGTAACTATGGCTACACCTTC. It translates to CASSLQDPGNYGYTF.

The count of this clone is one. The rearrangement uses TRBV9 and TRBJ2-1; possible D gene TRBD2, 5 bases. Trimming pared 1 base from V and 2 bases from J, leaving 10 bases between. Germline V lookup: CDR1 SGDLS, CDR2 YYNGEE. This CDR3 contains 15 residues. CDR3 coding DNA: TGTGCCAGCAGCGTAAATTCCGGGACCTACAATGAGCAGTTCTTC. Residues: CASSVNSGTYNEQFF. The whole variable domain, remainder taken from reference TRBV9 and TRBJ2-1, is DSGVTQTPKHLITATGQRVTLRCSPRSGDLSVYWYQQSLDQGLQFLIQYYNGEERAKGNILERFSAQQFPDLHSELNLSSLELGDSALYFCASSVNSGTYNEQFFGPGTRLTVL.

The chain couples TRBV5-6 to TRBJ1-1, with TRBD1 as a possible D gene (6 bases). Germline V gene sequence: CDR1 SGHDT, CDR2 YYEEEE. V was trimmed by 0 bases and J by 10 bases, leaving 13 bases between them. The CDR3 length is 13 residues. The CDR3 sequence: CASSLDTGLGAFF. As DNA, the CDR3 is TGTGCCAGCAGCTTGGACACAGGGTTGGGAGCTTTCTTT.

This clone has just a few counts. The CDR3 region is CASSLARLAGTGLGETQYF. DNA for the CDR3: TGCGCCAGCAGCTTGGCCCGGCTAGCGGGGACCGGTTTGGGCGAGACCCAGTACTTC. The gene calls are TRBV5-1 and TRBJ2-5, with 9 bases fitting TRBD2. CDR1 is SGHRS and CDR2 is YFSETQ in the germline V gene. CDR3 length: 19 residues. The trim removed 0 bases at V and 5 bases at J, leaving 17 bases unmatched.

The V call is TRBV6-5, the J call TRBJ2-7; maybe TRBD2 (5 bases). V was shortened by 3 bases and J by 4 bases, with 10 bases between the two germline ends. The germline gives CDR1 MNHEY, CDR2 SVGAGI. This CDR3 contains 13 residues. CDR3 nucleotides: TGTGCCAGCAGTTATTATAGAGGGTACGAGCAGTACTTC. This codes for CASSYYRGYEQYF.

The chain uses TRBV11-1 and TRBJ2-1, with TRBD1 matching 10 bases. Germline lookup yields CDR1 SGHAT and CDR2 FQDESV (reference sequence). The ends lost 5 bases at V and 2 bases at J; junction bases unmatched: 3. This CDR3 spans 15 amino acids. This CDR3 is CASSQGQGPYNEQFF. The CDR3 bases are TGTGCCAGCAGCCAGGGACAGGGGCCCTACAATGAGCAGTTCTTC.

The CDR3 protein is CASSKTGGTAAQHF. CDR3 nucleotides: TGTGCCAGCAGTAAGACAGGGGGCACAGCGGCCCAGCATTTT. This rearrangement joins TRBV6-5 to TRBJ1-5; 10 bases agree with TRBD1. CDR1 and CDR2 from the germline V gene are MNHEY and SVGAGI. The ends lost 5 bases at V and 11 bases at J; junction bases unmatched: 9. The CDR3 runs 14 residues.

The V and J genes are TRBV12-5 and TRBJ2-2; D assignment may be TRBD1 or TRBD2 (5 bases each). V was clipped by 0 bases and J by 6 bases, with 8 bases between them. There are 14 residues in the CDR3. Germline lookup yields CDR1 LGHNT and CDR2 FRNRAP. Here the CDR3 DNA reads TGTGCTAGTGGTTTGGTCGGGGCCGCCGGGGAGCTGTTTTTT. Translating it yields CASGLVGAAGELFF. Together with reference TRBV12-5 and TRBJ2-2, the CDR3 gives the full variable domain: DARVTQTPRHKVTEMGQEVTMRCQPILGHNTVFWYRQTMMQGLELLAYFRNRAPLDDSGMPKDRFSAEMPDATLATLKIQPSEPRDSAVYFCASGLVGAAGELFFGEGSRLTVL.